The 7 T cell receptor beta chains below were found in one sample sequenced in a study of CD8 T cells in ankylosing spondylitis. Notes on the study in general: A motif in TCR beta, a set of 8 or 9 highly homologous variants, appeared characteristic of ankylosing spondylitis blood.

Each CDR3 protein is one row after TCRdb ran MiXCR on the 5' RACE reads. The sample carries around 490,000 distinct CDR3 sequences, 5.3% recorded once. No antigen is known for these receptors. Sequencing was performed on blood, either unsorted or a sorted T cell fraction (not recorded which). The receptors originated from a male donor with ankylosing spondylitis.

This clonotype came up many times. The rearrangement links TRBV18 to TRBJ2-5; either TRBD1 or TRBD2 may supply D (6 bases each). This CDR3 is built from 16 residues. Germline V gene data show CDR1 as KGHSH and CDR2 as LQKENI. Trimming left V 0 bases short and J 5 bases short, with 16 bases between. The CDR3 reads CASSPPGGGRTETQYF. The DNA for the CDR3 is TGTGCCAGCTCACCACCAGGAGGGGGGAGAACGGAGACCCAGTACTTC.

This clonotype has ten or more counts. This chain uses TRBV7-2 with TRBJ1-2; D is possibly TRBD1 (5 bases). The CDR3 is 15 amino acids. Trimming stripped 2 bases from V and 4 bases from J, with 14 bases between. Germline CDR1 is SGHTA and CDR2 is FQGNSA. The CDR3 here is CASSLSGGVGYGYTF. As DNA, the CDR3 is TGTGCCAGCAGCTTATCTGGGGGGGTTGGCTATGGCTACACCTTC.

This clonotype was recorded once. The V call is TRBV12-3 or TRBV12-4, the J call TRBJ2-3, with a weak D call TRBD1 (6 bases). This CDR3 contains 19 residues. The V and J ends lost 3 bases and 2 bases respectively, with 24 bases between them. DNA for the CDR3: TGTGCCAGCAGTTTTCCCACCCCCCCTCACAGGGCCCACACAGATACGCAGTATTTT. Translation: CASSFPTPPHRAHTDTQYF.

This clonotype was counted only a few times. J is TRBJ2-1 and V is TRBV9; 7 bases map to TRBD1. With V trimmed by 4 bases and J by 8 bases, 15 bases remained unmatched. CDR3 size: 16 residues. Germline V gene sequence: CDR1 SGDLS, CDR2 YYNGEE. The CDR3 protein is CASSPQPRGQWDEQFF. DNA for the CDR3: TGTGCCAGCAGCCCACAACCAAGGGGACAGTGGGATGAGCAGTTCTTC.

This clonotype was seen ten or more times. The chain joins TRBV24-1 to TRBJ2-1, with 7 bases that match TRBD2. CDR1 and CDR2 (germline): KGHDR, SFDVKD. The CDR3 sequence is 18 residues long. Unmatched junction bases numbered 11, after V lost 4 bases and J lost 0 bases. The CDR3 DNA reads as TGTGCCACCAGTGACCCCCGGACTAGACTGGGCTCCTACAATGAGCAGTTCTTC. Its translation: CATSDPRTRLGSYNEQFF.

The chain has TRBV4-2 and TRBJ2-7; D possibly corresponds to TRBD2 (5 bases). Germline V gene lookup returns CDR1 LGHNA and CDR2 YNFKEQ. The CDR3 runs 13 residues. Deletions cut 2 bases from V and 7 bases from J, with 12 bases between. The CDR3 region has the DNA TGTGCCAGCAGCCAACTCTTTGCGGGTGAGCAGTACTTC. It specifies CASSQLFAGEQYF.

In its sample, this clonotype was seen many times. The chain is built from TRBV7-2 and TRBJ1-2, with TRBD1 as a possible D gene (6 bases). The CDR3 covers 15 residues. The germline V and J ends were trimmed by 4 bases and 4 bases, with 16 bases remaining between them. Germline CDR1 SGHTA, CDR2 FQGNSA. This CDR3 reads CASSSRPGGAYGYTF. Here the CDR3 DNA reads TGTGCCAGCAGCTCCCGGCCGGGGGGCGCCTATGGCTACACCTTC.